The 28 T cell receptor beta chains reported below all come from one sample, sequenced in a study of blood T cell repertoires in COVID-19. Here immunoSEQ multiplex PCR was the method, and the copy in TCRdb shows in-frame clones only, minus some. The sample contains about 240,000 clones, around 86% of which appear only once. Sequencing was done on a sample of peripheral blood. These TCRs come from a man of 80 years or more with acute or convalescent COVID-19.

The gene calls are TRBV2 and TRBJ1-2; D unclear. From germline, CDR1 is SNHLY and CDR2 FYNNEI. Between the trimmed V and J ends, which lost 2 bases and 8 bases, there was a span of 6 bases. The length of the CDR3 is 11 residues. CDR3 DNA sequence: TGTGCCAGCAGTGAAACGAGAGGCTACACCTTC. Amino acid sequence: CASSETRGYTF.

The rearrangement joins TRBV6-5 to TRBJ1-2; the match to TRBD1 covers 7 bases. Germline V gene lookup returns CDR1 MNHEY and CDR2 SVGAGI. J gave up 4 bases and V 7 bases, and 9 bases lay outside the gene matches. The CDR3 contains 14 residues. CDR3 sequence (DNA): TGTGCCAGCATCATCGAACAGGGGAGCTATGGCTACACCTTC. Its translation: CASIIEQGSYGYTF.

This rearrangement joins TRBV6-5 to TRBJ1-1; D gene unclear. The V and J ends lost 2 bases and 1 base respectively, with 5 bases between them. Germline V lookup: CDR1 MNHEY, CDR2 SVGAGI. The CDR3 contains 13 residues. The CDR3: CASSYPGNTEAFF. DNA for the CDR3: TGTGCCAGCAGTTACCCAGGGAACACTGAAGCTTTCTTT.

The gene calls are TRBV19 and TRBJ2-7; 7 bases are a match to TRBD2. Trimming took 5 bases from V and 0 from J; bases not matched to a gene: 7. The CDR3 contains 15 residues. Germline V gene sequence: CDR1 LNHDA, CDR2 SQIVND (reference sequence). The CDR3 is CASSELASSSYEQYF. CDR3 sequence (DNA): TGTGCCAGTAGTGAACTAGCGTCGAGCTCCTACGAGCAGTACTTC.

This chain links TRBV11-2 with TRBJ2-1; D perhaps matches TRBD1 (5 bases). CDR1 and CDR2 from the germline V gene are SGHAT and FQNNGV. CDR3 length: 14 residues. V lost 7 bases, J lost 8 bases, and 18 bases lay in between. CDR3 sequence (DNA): TGTGCCAGCACATCAGGACGGCTCAGGGATGAGCAGTTCTTC. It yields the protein CASTSGRLRDEQFF.

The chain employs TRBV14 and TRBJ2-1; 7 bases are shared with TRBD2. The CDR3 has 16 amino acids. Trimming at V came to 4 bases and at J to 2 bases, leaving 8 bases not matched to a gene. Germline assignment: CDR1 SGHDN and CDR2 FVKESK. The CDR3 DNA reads TGTGCCAGCAGCCCGCGGACTAGAACCACCTACAATGAGCAGTTCTTC. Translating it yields CASSPRTRTTYNEQFF.

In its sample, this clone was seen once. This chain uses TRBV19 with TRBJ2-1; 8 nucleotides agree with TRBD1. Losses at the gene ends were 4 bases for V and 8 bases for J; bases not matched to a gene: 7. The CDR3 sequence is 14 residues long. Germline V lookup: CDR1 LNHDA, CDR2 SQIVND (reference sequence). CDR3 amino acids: CASSTGQGRDEQFF. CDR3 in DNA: TGTGCCAGTAGTACCGGACAGGGAAGGGATGAGCAGTTCTTC.

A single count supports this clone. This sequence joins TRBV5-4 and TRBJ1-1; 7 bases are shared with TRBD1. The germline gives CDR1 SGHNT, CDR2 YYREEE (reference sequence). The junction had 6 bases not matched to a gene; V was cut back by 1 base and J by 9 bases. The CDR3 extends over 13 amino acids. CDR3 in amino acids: CASSLPGTEKAFF. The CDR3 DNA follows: TGTGCCAGCAGCTTGCCCGGGACAGAGAAAGCTTTCTTT.

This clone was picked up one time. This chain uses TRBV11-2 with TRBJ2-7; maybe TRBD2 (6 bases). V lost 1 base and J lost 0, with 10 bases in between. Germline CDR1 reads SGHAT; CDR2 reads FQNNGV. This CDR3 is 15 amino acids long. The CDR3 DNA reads TGTGCCAGCAGCTTAGGGACTATGAGCTCCTACGAGCAGTACTTC. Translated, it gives CASSLGTMSSYEQYF.

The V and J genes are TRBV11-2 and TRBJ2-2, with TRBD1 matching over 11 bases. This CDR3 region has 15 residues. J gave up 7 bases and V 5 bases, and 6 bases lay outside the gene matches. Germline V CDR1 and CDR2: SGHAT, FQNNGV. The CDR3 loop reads CASSEGTGGSGELFF. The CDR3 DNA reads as TGTGCCAGCAGCGAAGGGACAGGGGGTAGCGGGGAGCTGTTTTTT. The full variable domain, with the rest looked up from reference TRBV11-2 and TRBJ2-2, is EAGVAQSPRYKIIEKRQSVAFWCNPISGHATLYWYQQILGQGPKLLIQFQNNGVVDDSQLPKDRFSAERLKGVDSTLKIQPAKLEDSAVYLCASSEGTGGSGELFFGEGSRLTVL.

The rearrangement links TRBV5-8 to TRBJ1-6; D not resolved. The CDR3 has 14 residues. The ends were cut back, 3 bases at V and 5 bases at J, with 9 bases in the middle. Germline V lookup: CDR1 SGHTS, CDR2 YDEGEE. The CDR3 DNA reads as TGTGCCAGCAGCTCAAGCATAAATAATTCACCCCTCCACTTT. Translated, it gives CASSSSINNSPLHF.

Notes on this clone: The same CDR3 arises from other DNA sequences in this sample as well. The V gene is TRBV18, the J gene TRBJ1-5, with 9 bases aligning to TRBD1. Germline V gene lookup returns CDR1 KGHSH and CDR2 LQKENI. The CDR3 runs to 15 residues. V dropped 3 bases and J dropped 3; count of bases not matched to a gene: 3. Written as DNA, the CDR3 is TGTGCCAGCTCACCTAGGACAGGGGACAATCAGCCCCAGCATTTT. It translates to CASSPRTGDNQPQHF.

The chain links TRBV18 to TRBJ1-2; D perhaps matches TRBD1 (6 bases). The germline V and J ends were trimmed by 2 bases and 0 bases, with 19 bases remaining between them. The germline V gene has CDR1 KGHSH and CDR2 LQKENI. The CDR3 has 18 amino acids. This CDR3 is CASSPISSQTGPNYGYTF. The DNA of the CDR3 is TGTGCCAGCTCACCAATTTCGTCGCAAACAGGGCCTAACTATGGCTACACCTTC. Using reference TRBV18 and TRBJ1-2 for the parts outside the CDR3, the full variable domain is NAGVMQNPRHLVRRRGQEARLRCSPMKGHSHVYWYRQLPEEGLKFMVYLQKENIIDESGMPKERFSAEFPKEGPSILRIQQVVRGDSAAYFCASSPISSQTGPNYGYTFGSGTRLTVV.

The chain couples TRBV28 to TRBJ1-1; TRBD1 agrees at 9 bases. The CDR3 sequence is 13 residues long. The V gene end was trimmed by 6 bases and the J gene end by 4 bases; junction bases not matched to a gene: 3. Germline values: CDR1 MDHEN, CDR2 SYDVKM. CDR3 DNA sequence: TGTGCCAGCAGGGGACAGGGAATCACTGAAGCTTTCTTT. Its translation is CASRGQGITEAFF. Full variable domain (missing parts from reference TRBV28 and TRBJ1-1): DVKVTQSSRYLVKRTGEKVFLECVQDMDHENMFWYRQDPGLGLRLIYFSYDVKMKEKGDIPEGYSVSREKKERFSLILESASTNQTSMYLCASRGQGITEAFFGQGTRLTVV.

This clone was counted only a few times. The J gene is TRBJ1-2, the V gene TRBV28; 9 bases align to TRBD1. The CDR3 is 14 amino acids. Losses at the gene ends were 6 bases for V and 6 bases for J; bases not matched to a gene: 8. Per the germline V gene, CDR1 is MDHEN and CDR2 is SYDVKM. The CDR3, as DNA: TGTGCCAGCAGGGGACAGGGTAAGGGCCATGGCTACACCTTC. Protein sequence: CASRGQGKGHGYTF.

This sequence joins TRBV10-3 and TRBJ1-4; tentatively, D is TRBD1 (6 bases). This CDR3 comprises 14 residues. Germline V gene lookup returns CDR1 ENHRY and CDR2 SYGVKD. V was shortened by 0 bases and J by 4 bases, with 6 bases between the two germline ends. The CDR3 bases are TGTGCCATCAGTGAGTCAGGGGGTAATGAAAAACTGTTTTTT. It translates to CAISESGGNEKLFF.

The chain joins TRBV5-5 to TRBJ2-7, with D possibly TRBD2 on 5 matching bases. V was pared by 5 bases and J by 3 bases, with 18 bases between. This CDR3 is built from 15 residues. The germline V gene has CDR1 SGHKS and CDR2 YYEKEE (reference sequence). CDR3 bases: TGTGCCAGCAGGAGGGCACACGAGGCTCGCTACGAGCAGTACTTC. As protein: CASRRAHEARYEQYF.

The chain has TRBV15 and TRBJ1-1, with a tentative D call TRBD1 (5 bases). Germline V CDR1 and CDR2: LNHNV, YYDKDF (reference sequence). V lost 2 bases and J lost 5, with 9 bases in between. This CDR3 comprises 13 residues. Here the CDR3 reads CATSRIGVTEAFF. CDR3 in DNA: TGTGCCACCAGCAGAATAGGGGTTACTGAAGCTTTCTTT.

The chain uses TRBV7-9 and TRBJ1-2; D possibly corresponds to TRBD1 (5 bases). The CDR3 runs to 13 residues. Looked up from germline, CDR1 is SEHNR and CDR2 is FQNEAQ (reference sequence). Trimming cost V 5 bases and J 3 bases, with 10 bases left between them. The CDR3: CASSRQGDYGYTF. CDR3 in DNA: TGTGCCAGCAGCCGCCAGGGTGACTATGGCTACACCTTC.

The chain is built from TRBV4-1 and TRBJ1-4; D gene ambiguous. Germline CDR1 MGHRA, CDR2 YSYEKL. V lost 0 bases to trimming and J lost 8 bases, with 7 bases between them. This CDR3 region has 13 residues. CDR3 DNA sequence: TGCGCCAGCAGCCAAGACCCCAGGGAAAAACTGTTTTTT. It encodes CASSQDPREKLFF.

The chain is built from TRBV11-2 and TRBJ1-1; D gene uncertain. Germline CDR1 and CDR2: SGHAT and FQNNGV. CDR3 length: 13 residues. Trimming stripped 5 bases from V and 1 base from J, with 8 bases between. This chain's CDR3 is CASSVGRNTEAFF. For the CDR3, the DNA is TGTGCCAGCAGCGTGGGCAGGAACACTGAAGCTTTCTTT. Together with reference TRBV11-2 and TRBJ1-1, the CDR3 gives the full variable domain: EAGVAQSPRYKIIEKRQSVAFWCNPISGHATLYWYQQILGQGPKLLIQFQNNGVVDDSQLPKDRFSAERLKGVDSTLKIQPAKLEDSAVYLCASSVGRNTEAFFGQGTRLTVV.

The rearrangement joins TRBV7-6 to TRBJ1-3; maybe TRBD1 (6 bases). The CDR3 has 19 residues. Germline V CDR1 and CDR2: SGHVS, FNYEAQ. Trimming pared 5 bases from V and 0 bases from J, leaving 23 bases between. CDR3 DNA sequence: TGTGCCAGCAGCAGGGAGGGGGGCGGCTCCAGCTTCTCTGGAAACACCATATATTTT. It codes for CASSREGGGSSFSGNTIYF. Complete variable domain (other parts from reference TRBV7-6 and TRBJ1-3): GAGVSQSPRYKVTKRGQDVALRCDPISGHVSLYWYRQALGQGPEFLTYFNYEAQQDKSGLPNDRFSAERPEGSISTLTIQRTEQRDSAMYRCASSREGGGSSFSGNTIYFGEGSWLTVV.

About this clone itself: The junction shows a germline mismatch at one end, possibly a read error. The CDR3 coding sequence is TGTGCCACCACCAGACTAGCGGGAAGGGTAGATACGCAGTATTTT. Encoded protein: CATTRLAGRVDTQYF. The genes are TRBV15 and TRBJ2-3, with 11 bases lining up with TRBD2. This CDR3 is 15 amino acids long. Germline assignment: CDR1 LNHNV and CDR2 YYDKDF (reference sequence).

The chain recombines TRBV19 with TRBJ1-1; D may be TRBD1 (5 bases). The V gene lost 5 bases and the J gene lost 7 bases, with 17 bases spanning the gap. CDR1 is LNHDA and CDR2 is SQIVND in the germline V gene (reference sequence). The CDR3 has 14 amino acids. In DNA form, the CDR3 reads TGTGCCAGTAGTGTCGGCAGGGTATTTGTTGAAGCTTTCTTT. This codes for CASSVGRVFVEAFF.

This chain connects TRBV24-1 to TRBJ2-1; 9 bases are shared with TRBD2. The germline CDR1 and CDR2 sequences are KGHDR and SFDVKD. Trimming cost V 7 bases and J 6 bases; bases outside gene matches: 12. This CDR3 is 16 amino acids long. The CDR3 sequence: CATSENEREVANEQFF. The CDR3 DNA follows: TGTGCCACCAGCGAAAATGAGCGGGAGGTAGCCAATGAGCAGTTCTTC.

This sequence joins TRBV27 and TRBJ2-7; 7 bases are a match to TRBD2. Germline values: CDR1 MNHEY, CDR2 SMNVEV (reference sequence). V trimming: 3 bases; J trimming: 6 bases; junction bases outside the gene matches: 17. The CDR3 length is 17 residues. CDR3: CASSFLSIGGSRPEQYF. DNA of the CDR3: TGTGCCAGCAGTTTTTTATCGATAGGCGGGAGCCGTCCCGAGCAGTACTTC.

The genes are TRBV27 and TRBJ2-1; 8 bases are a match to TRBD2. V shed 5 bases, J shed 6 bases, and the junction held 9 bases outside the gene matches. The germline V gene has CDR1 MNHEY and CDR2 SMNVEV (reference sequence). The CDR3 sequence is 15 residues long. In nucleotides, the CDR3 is TGTGCCAGCAGTACCACCCACCGGGGGGGCAATGAGCAGTTCTTC. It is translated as CASSTTHRGGNEQFF.

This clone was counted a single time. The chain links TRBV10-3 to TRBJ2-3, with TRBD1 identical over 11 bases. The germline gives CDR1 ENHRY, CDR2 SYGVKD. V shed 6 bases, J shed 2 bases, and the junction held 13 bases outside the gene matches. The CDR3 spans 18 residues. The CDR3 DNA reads TGTGCCATCAGCACAAAGGGACAGGGGGATATTGACACAGATACGCAGTATTTT. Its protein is CAISTKGQGDIDTDTQYF.